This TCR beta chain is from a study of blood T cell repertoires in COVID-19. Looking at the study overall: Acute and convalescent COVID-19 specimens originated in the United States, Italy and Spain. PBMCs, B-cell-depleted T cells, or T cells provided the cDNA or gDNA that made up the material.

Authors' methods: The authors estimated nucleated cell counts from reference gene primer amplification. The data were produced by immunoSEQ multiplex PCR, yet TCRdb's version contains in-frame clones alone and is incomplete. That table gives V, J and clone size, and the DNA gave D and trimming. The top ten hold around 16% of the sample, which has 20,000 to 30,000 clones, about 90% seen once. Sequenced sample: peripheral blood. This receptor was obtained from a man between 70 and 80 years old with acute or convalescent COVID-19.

In DNA, the CDR3 is TGTGCCAGCAGTCCTAACACTGAAGCTTTCTTT. This codes for CASSPNTEAFF. V is TRBV2 and J is TRBJ1-1; D remains ambiguous. The V end was cut by 5 bases, the J end by 2 bases, with 3 bases between. CDR1 SNHLY and CDR2 FYNNEI come from the germline V gene. The CDR3 sequence is 11 residues long.